This T cell receptor beta chain appears in the sequencing data of a study of CD8+CD57+ T cells in acquired aplastic anemia. Overall study findings and caveats: Patients showed no significant difference from controls in CD8+ Simpson's diversity. Over 25 CD8+ CDR3 sequences occurred in both the patients and the controls.

Profiling of TCR beta VDJ combinations and CDR3 sequences used genomic DNA as template. TCRdb reanalysed the reads using MiXCR and keeps one entry per CDR3 protein. Found here are some 290,000 distinct CDR3 sequences, around three fifths of them singletons; the top ten hold 8%. This CDR3 has 15 amino acids. Trimming cost V 0 bases and J 1 base, with 10 bases left between them. Germline CDR1 SGDLS, CDR2 YYNGEE. At least ten counts were recorded for this clonotype. The antigen is not known. The source of this sequence is a human donor with severe aplastic anemia or a healthy control (not recorded which). The sequenced sample was sorted CD4+, CD8+, or CD8+CD57+ T cells (not recorded which) from PBMCs. This rearrangement joins TRBV9 to TRBJ1-1; no definite D call. CDR3: CASSVGRAANTEAFF. DNA for the CDR3: TGTGCCAGCAGCGTAGGTCGGGCGGCGAACACTGAAGCTTTCTTT.